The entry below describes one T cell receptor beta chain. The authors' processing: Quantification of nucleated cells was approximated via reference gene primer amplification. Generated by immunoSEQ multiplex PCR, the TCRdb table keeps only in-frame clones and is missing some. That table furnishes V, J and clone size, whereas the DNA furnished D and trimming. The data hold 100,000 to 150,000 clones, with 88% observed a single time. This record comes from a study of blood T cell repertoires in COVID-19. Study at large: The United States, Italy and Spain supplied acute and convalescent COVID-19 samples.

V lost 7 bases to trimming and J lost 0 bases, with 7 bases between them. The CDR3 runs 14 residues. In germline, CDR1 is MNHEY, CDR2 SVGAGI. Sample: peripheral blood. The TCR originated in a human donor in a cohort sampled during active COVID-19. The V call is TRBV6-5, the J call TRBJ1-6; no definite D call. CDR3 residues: CASTFSSYNSPLHF. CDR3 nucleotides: TGTGCCAGCACATTCAGCTCCTATAATTCACCCCTCCACTTT.